The T cell receptor beta chain described here comes from a study of blood T cell repertoires in COVID-19 (dated by TCRdb to the early 2020s). Background on the whole study: Samples covering the acute and convalescent phases of COVID-19 were provided by collaborators in the United States, Italy and Spain. The prospective study material was composed of cDNA or gDNA derived from T cells, B-cell-depleted T cells, or PBMCs. The dataset comprised deeply sampled blood TCRbeta repertoires from subjects exposed to, actively infected with, or recovered from COVID-19. A freely available public database, intended as a resource for researchers studying the immune response to SARS-CoV-2, is where the repertoires were released. The samples were drawn from two sources: the first 160 participants of the ongoing ImmuneRACE study, and 1,254 subjects contributed by 6 global collaborators. The sample metadata nearly always contained a de-identified subject ID, COVID-19 status, age in years and sex. HLA class I and class II types, where available, came from metadata supplied by the sample provider rather than from assay-based typing.

The study at large found these results: The quantity of clinical and demographic metadata differed by source and by participant and was supplied without curation.

CDR1 and CDR2, looked up from the germline V gene (reference sequence), are SGHAT and FQDESV. Reading from cysteine to phenylalanine, the CDR3 counts 13 amino acids. The retained sequence is limited to the CDR3, 39 bases, with the frame set at the first base. The junction shows trimming of 1 base on V and 5 bases on J, plus 8 bases between the germline ends. Details on this clone: The clone's antigen remains unknown. No clone much larger than this one lies a single base away; base qualities are absent.

Whole blood was collected in K2EDTA tubes by collaborating institutions according to the institutions' own protocols. For TCRbeta analysis, collaborators shipped samples as frozen whole blood, isolated PBMCs, or DNA extracted from either of those sample types. TCRbeta CDR3 regions were amplified from genomic DNA using the immunoSEQ Assay, a bias-controlled multiplex PCR. As for how the authors treated the data: The number of nucleated cells in each sample was estimated by amplification of reference gene primers within the assay. To quantify the absolute abundance of each unique TCRbeta CDR3 rearrangement, sequence reads were collapsed and filtered. Productive Simpson clonality was computed per sample as the square root of Simpson's diversity index over productive rearrangements. The table comes from immuneACCESS by way of TCRdb, which keeps in-frame sequences with V and J called. Part of the clones is missing from these tables; in studies checked, under half for an unresolved V gene and the rest for unknown reasons. That table supplies the V and J calls and clone size; D and trimming were determined from the DNA. For this sample the table gives 190,000 or so clones, of which around nine tenths were detected only once. The ten largest clonotypes hold roughly 2.5% of the sample.

Sequenced material: peripheral blood. This clonotype was obtained from a man aged 35 to 55 with active or convalescent COVID-19. This sequence uses TRBV11-1 and TRBJ2-5; no D gene can be assigned with confidence. The CDR3 here reads CASSLGARETQYF. The sequence in DNA is TGTGCCAGCAGCTTAGGAGCCCGGGAGACCCAGTACTTC.